Shown below are 2 T cell receptor beta chains from a single sample sequenced in a study of shared clonotypes between healthy human individuals. Sequencing used immunoSEQ multiplex PCR; TCRdb keeps in-frame clones, though not all of them. The sample records around 330,000 clones, over 65% being singletons. The sequencing input was memory CD4+ T cells sorted from blood. Subset: CD45RA-negative fraction. The receptor set was obtained from a man aged 25 to 40 in good health.

The chain recombines TRBV6-1 with TRBJ1-1, with a tentative D call TRBD1 (6 bases). CDR3 length: 14 residues. Germline lookup yields CDR1 MNHNS and CDR2 SASEGT. V lost 2 bases to trimming and J lost 7 bases, with 14 bases between them. CDR3 sequence: CASSEYRGGIEAFF. The CDR3 DNA is TGTGCCAGCAGTGAATACCGAGGGGGGATTGAAGCTTTCTTT.

The chain carries TRBV27 and TRBJ1-4, with D unclear. V gave up 2 bases and J gave up 5 bases, with 15 bases separating them. Per germline, CDR1 MNHEY and CDR2 SMNVEV (reference sequence). This CDR3 is 16 amino acids long. CDR3 in DNA: TGTGCCAGCAGTTTAGTGGCGGGTGGGCCAAATGAAAAACTGTTTTTT. It translates to CASSLVAGGPNEKLFF.